Each of the 30 T cell receptor beta chains below was sequenced from the same sample in a study of shared clonotypes between healthy human individuals. Profiling relied on immunoSEQ multiplex PCR, and the TCRdb table lists in-frame clones only, not all of them. Among about 2.3 million clones listed, more than 80% were seen once. Sequenced: naive CD4+ T cells from PBMCs. Subset described: CD45RA+ positively selected. These receptors all come from a man younger than 35 in good health. Some clones in this sample may be carry-over from other donors' samples.

The chain recombines TRBV7-9 with TRBJ1-5, with 8 bases fitting TRBD1. CDR1 SEHNR and CDR2 FQNEAQ come from the germline V gene (reference sequence). The CDR3 is 14 residues long. The J segment lost 6 bases and the V segment lost 3 bases, leaving 4 bases of the junction unmatched. The chain's CDR3 is CASSFGTGPQPQHF. CDR3 in DNA: TGTGCCAGCAGCTTCGGGACAGGTCCTCAGCCCCAGCATTTT.

V usage is TRBV5-4 and J usage is TRBJ2-5; perhaps TRBD2 as D (7 bases). V lost 2 bases and J lost 4, with 12 bases in between. The V gene's germline CDR1 is SGHNT and CDR2 YYREEE (reference sequence). The CDR3 is 14 residues long. CDR3 region: CASSFRGAGETQYF. In DNA, the CDR3 is TGTGCCAGCAGCTTCCGGGGGGCGGGAGAGACCCAGTACTTC.

J is TRBJ1-2 and V is TRBV10-2, with D uncertain. CDR1 WSHSY and CDR2 SAAADI come from the germline V gene. Trimming stripped 10 bases from V and 8 bases from J, with 26 bases between. The CDR3 extends over 15 amino acids. CDR3 amino acids: CATADHQEKGGGYTF. The CDR3 bases are TGCGCCACCGCCGACCACCAGGAGAAGGGTGGGGGCTACACCTTC.

This chain links TRBV7-9 with TRBJ2-7; 8 positions agree with TRBD1. The CDR3 covers 12 residues. With V trimmed by 4 bases and J by 9 bases, 5 bases remained unmatched. CDR1 and CDR2 from the germline V gene are SEHNR and FQNEAQ (reference sequence). The CDR3 loop is CASSSQGVGQYF. For the CDR3, the DNA is TGTGCCAGCAGCTCACAGGGGGTCGGGCAGTACTTC.

The genes are TRBV12-2 and TRBJ2-2; whether TRBD1, the table's D call, matches the DNA was not checked. TRBV12-2 is assigned pseudogene status. There are 14 residues in the CDR3. The CDR3 DNA sequence: TGTGCACGACCGGGACAGACGAACACCGGGGAGCTGTTTTTT. It is translated as CARPGQTNTGELFF.

The chain joins TRBV11-3 to TRBJ2-1, with 12 positions matching TRBD2. CDR1 SGHNT and CDR2 YENEEA come from the germline V gene. This CDR3 spans 18 amino acids. Trimming took 2 bases from V and 3 from J; bases not matched to a gene: 8. The CDR3 nucleotides are TGTGCCAGCAGCTTATCAAGGACTAGCGGGAATTACTACAATGAGCAGTTCTTC. Residues: CASSLSRTSGNYYNEQFF. The full variable domain, its missing parts supplied by reference TRBV11-3 and TRBJ2-1, is EAGVVQSPRYKIIEKKQPVAFWCNPISGHNTLYWYLQNLGQGPELLIRYENEEAVDDSQLPKDRFSAERLKGVDSTLKIQPAELGDSAVYLCASSLSRTSGNYYNEQFFGPGTRLTVL.

The chain joins TRBV7-3 to TRBJ2-2, with 7 bases identical to TRBD2. The CDR3 totals 15 residues. Per the germline V gene, CDR1 is SGHTA and CDR2 is FQGTGA. V lost 5 bases and J lost 6; bases outside the gene matches: 9. In nucleotides, the CDR3 is TGTGCCAGCAGCCCGAGCGGGATAGGCTCCGGGGAGCTGTTTTTT. Protein sequence: CASSPSGIGSGELFF.

V usage is TRBV15 and J usage is TRBJ2-3, with D hard to call. V was pared by 4 bases and J by 6 bases, with 11 bases between. The germline gives CDR1 LNHNV, CDR2 YYDKDF (reference sequence). CDR3 length: 13 residues. The CDR3, as DNA: TGTGCCACCAGCACCTCCCTGTGGGATACGCAGTATTTT. Its translation: CATSTSLWDTQYF.

The chain links TRBV6-1 to TRBJ1-5; D not certain. The CDR3 extends over 16 amino acids. Trimming pared 2 bases from V and 0 bases from J, leaving 11 bases between. CDR1 MNHNS and CDR2 SASEGT come from the germline V gene. The DNA for the CDR3 is TGTGCCAGCAGTGAACCCGCCGGGTATAGCAATCAGCCCCAGCATTTT. This translates into CASSEPAGYSNQPQHF.

The CDR3 nucleotides read TGCGCCAGCAGCCAACTACAGGGGGTCACAGATACGCAGTATTTT. It translates to CASSQLQGVTDTQYF. The chain joins TRBV4-3 to TRBJ2-3, with 8 bases lining up with TRBD1. V was pared by 2 bases and J by 2 bases, with 3 bases of the junction left unmatched. Germline values: CDR1 LGHNA, CDR2 YSLEER. The CDR3 consists of 15 residues.

The rearrangement links TRBV18 to TRBJ2-7; D tentatively fits TRBD1 or TRBD2 (5 bases each). V was clipped by 5 bases and J by 7 bases, with 21 bases between them. This CDR3 has 15 residues. Germline V gene lookup returns CDR1 KGHSH and CDR2 LQKENI. Here the CDR3 DNA reads TGTGCCAGCTCATCCAAGCAGACAGCCCGGGGTGAGCAGTACTTC. As protein: CASSSKQTARGEQYF.

This clone was counted only a few times. The CDR3 loop is CAFPHGSANYGYTF. CDR3 DNA: TGTGCCTTTCCCCACGGGTCTGCTAACTATGGCTACACCTTC. V gene TRBV30 combines with J gene TRBJ1-2, with D hard to call. V shed 7 bases and J shed 0 bases, with 15 bases lying between them. Germline values: CDR1 GTSNPN, CDR2 SVGIG (reference sequence). CDR3 length: 14 amino acids.

The J gene is TRBJ1-5, the V gene TRBV27; 10 nucleotides line up with TRBD1. The trim removed 2 bases at V and 3 bases at J, leaving 4 bases unmatched. The germline gives CDR1 MNHEY, CDR2 SMNVEV (reference sequence). The CDR3 sequence is 16 residues long. The CDR3 DNA sequence: TGTGCCAGCAGTTTAGTCGGGACAGGGGTCAATCAGCCCCAGCATTTT. This gives the protein CASSLVGTGVNQPQHF.

The chain recombines TRBV2 with TRBJ1-4; TRBD1 agrees at 11 bases. The CDR3 runs 15 residues. Germline V CDR1 and CDR2: SNHLY, FYNNEI. Germline trimming cut 7 bases from V and 6 bases from J; bases unmatched to any gene: 7. CDR3 bases: TGTGCCAGCACCTGGGGGGGACAGGGGGATGAAAAACTGTTTTTT. Amino acids: CASTWGGQGDEKLFF.

This sequence joins TRBV28 and TRBJ1-4; D may be TRBD1 (5 bases). CDR3 length equals 15 residues. The V gene lost 2 bases and the J gene lost 5 bases, with 12 bases spanning the gap. CDR1 MDHEN and CDR2 SYDVKM come from the germline V gene. CDR3 nucleotides: TGTGCCAGCAGTTTAGGCGGGGGAGTGAATGAAAAACTGTTTTTT. It encodes CASSLGGGVNEKLFF.

The V and J genes are TRBV28 and TRBJ1-5, with D unresolved. The V gene's germline CDR1 is MDHEN and CDR2 SYDVKM. This CDR3 spans 16 amino acids. Between the trimmed V and J ends, which lost 6 bases and 7 bases, there was a span of 22 bases. The CDR3 here is CASSTPGLGEGQPQHF. CDR3 nucleotides: TGTGCCAGCAGCACCCCCGGCCTCGGGGAGGGCCAGCCCCAGCATTTT.

V usage is TRBV5-6 and J usage is TRBJ1-1; weak D call: TRBD1 (6 bases). CDR3 length: 13 residues. Germline lookup yields CDR1 SGHDT and CDR2 YYEEEE. V was shortened by 4 bases and J by 6 bases, with 13 bases between the two germline ends. In DNA form, the CDR3 reads TGTGCCAGCAGCCATAGCCAGGGGCCTGAAGCTTTCTTT. This encodes CASSHSQGPEAFF.

This clone was detected once. The J gene is TRBJ2-3, the V gene TRBV6-5; D unclear. There are 11 residues in the CDR3. CDR1 is MNHEY and CDR2 is SVGAGI in the germline V gene. The V gene lost 2 bases and the J gene lost 7 bases, with 4 bases spanning the gap. The CDR3 loop reads CASSYANTQYF. The DNA for the CDR3 is TGTGCCAGCAGTTACGCAAATACGCAGTATTTT.

This rearrangement joins TRBV7-2 to TRBJ1-1; D uncertain. The CDR3 is 14 residues long. Germline V gene lookup returns CDR1 SGHTA and CDR2 FQGNSA. The V and J ends lost 6 bases and 3 bases respectively, with 14 bases between them. CDR3 coding DNA: TGTGCCAGCAGTCTTATAGTCGGGGACACTGAAGCTTTCTTT. It is translated as CASSLIVGDTEAFF.

The gene calls are TRBV19 and TRBJ2-1, with D maybe TRBD1 (5 bases). The CDR3 spans 16 residues. V was shortened by 2 bases and J by 7 bases, with 18 bases between the two germline ends. Germline loops: CDR1 LNHDA, CDR2 SQIVND (reference sequence). The CDR3 sequence: CASSILGRVGSNEQFF. Written as DNA, the CDR3 is TGTGCCAGTAGTATACTCGGCAGGGTTGGTTCAAATGAGCAGTTCTTC. The full variable domain, completed using reference TRBV19 and TRBJ2-1, is DGGITQSPKYLFRKEGQNVTLSCEQNLNHDAMYWYRQDPGQGLRLIYYSQIVNDFQKGDIAEGYSVSREKKESFPLTVTSAQKNPTAFYLCASSILGRVGSNEQFFGPGTRLTVL.

This chain links TRBV7-9 with TRBJ2-1, with D possibly called TRBD1 or TRBD2 (5 bases each). Trimming took 4 bases from V and 0 from J, leaving 13 bases between them. This CDR3 has 16 amino acids. Germline CDR1 reads SEHNR; CDR2 reads FQNEAQ (reference sequence). The CDR3: CASSSDWGSSYNEQFF. DNA for the CDR3: TGTGCCAGCAGCTCGGACTGGGGGAGCTCCTACAATGAGCAGTTCTTC.

This chain connects TRBV4-2 to TRBJ1-2; D is unresolved. The ends were cut back, 6 bases at V and 4 bases at J, with 24 bases in the middle. CDR3 size: 17 residues. Germline CDR1 reads LGHNA; CDR2 reads YNFKEQ. The CDR3 DNA reads as TGTGCCAGCAGGCCCGGGCAGAGCAACACGGCCCTCTATGGCTACACCTTC. Protein sequence: CASRPGQSNTALYGYTF.

J is TRBJ2-7 and V is TRBV18, with D possibly matching TRBD2 (5 bases). Germline-derived CDR1 and CDR2 are KGHSH and LQKENI. This CDR3 comprises 16 residues. V gave up 0 bases and J gave up 2 bases, with 14 bases separating them. CDR3 in amino acids: CASSPPSLGGAYEQYF. The CDR3 bases are TGTGCCAGCTCACCACCGTCCCTCGGAGGAGCCTACGAGCAGTACTTC.

The rearrangement joins TRBV10-3 to TRBJ1-3; possibly TRBD1 for D (5 bases). Germline assignment: CDR1 ENHRY and CDR2 SYGVKD. CDR3 length: 13 residues. The V and J ends lost 11 bases and 0 bases respectively, with 11 bases between them. The CDR3 nucleotides are TGTGCCGTGGGGCCTAACTCTGGAAACACCATATATTTT. This gives the protein CAVGPNSGNTIYF.

The chain is built from TRBV11-2 and TRBJ2-7; a possible D gene is TRBD2 (5 bases). CDR3 length: 16 residues. The V end was cut by 0 bases, the J end by 3 bases, with 15 bases between. Germline CDR1 reads SGHAT; CDR2 reads FQNNGV. The CDR3: CASSLDLWTLVYEQYF. The DNA of the CDR3 is TGTGCCAGCAGCTTAGATCTTTGGACTTTGGTCTACGAGCAGTACTTC.

This chain connects TRBV28 to TRBJ1-2; no clear D. The CDR3 is 14 amino acids. The ends were cut back, 2 bases at V and 0 bases at J, with 7 bases in the middle. Per the germline V gene, CDR1 is MDHEN and CDR2 is SYDVKM. This CDR3 is CASSLPRPNYGYTF. CDR3 nucleotides: TGTGCCAGCAGTTTACCGAGACCTAACTATGGCTACACCTTC.

The chain combines TRBV10-3 with TRBJ2-5; perhaps TRBD2 as D (5 bases). V was shortened by 6 bases and J by 4 bases, with 15 bases between the two germline ends. Germline lookup yields CDR1 ENHRY and CDR2 SYGVKD. The CDR3 has 14 residues. The CDR3 nucleotides read TGTGCCATCAGGTCAGGAGGCGGTGGAGAGACCCAGTACTTC. Encoded protein: CAIRSGGGGETQYF.

The rearrangement joins TRBV28 to TRBJ1-5; no clear D. Trimming took off 6 bases at V and 12 bases at J, with 12 bases between the two ends. Germline V gives CDR1 MDHEN, CDR2 SYDVKM. The CDR3 contains 11 residues. CDR3: CASSSGLGQHF. CDR3 nucleotide sequence: TGTGCCAGCAGCTCGGGTCTGGGCCAGCATTTT.

V is TRBV5-1 and J is TRBJ2-3; 12 bases fit TRBD2. The germline V gene has CDR1 SGHRS and CDR2 YFSETQ. This CDR3 has 17 amino acids. V trimming: 4 bases; J trimming: 5 bases; junction bases outside the gene matches: 11. DNA of the CDR3: TGCGCCAGCAGCACCGGAGGTCTAGCGGGAGGGTTAGATACGCAGTATTTT. It specifies CASSTGGLAGGLDTQYF.

This chain links TRBV15 with TRBJ2-6; 7 bases are shared with TRBD1. The germline gives CDR1 LNHNV, CDR2 YYDKDF (reference sequence). The V and J ends lost 5 bases and 3 bases, in that order; junction bases with no gene match: 13. The length of the CDR3 is 18 residues. The CDR3 DNA reads as TGTGCCACCAGCCCAGTAACAGGGGCCCTCTTTGGGGCCAACGTCCTGACTTTC. It translates to CATSPVTGALFGANVLTF.